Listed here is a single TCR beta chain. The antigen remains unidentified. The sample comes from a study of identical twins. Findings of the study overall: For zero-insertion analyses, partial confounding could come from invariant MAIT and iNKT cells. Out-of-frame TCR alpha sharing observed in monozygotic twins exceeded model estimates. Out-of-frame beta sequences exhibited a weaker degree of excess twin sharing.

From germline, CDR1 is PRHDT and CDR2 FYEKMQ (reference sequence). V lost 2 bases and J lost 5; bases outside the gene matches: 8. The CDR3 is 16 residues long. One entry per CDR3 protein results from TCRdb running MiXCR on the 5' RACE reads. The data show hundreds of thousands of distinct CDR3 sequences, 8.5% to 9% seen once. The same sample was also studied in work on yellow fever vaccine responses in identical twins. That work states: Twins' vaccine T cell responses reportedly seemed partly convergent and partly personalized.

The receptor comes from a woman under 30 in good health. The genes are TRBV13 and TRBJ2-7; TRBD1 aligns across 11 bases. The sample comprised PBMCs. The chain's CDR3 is CASSLRTGGAVNEQYF. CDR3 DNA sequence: TGTGCCAGCAGCTTACGGACAGGGGGCGCGGTGAACGAGCAGTACTTC. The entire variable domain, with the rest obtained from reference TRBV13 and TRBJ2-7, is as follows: AAGVIQSPRHLIKEKRETATLKCYPIPRHDTVYWYQQGPGQDPQFLISFYEKMQSDKGSIPDRFSAQQFSDYHSELNMSSLELGDSALYFCASSLRTGGAVNEQYFGPGTRLTVT.